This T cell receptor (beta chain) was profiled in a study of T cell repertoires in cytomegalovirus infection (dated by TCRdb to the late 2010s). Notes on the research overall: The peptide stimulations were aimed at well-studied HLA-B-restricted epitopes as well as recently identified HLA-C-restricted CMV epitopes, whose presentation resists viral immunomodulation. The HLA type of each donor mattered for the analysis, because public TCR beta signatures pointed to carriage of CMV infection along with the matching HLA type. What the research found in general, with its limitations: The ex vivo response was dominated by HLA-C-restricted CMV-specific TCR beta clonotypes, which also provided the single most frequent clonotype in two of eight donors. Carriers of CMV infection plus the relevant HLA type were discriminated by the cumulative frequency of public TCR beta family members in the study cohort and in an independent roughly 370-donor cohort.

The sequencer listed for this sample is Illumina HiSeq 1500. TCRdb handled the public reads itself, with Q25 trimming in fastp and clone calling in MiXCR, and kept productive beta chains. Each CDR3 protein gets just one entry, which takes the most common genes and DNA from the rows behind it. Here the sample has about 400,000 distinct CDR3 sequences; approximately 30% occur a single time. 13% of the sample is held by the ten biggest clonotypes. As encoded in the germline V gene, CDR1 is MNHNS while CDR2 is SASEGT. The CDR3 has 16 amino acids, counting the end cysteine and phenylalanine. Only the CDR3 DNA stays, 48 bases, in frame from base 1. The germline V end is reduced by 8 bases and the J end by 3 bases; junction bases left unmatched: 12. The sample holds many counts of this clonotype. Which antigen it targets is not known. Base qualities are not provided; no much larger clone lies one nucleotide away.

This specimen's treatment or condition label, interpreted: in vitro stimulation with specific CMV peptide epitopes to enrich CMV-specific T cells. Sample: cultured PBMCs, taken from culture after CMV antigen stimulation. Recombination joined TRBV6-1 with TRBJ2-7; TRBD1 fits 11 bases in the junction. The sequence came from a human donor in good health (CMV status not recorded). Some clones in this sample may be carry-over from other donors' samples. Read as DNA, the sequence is TGTGCCAGCTTACCTCAAGGGGGACAGGGGGTCTACGAGCAGTACTTC. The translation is CASLPQGGQGVYEQYF.